The 25 T cell receptor beta chains listed next were all sequenced from one sample in a study of T cells in Graves' hyperthyroidism and ophthalmopathy. Amplified TCR beta CDR3 regions derived from RNA transcripts. HTBI primers were employed in a first-round RT-PCR of the TCR CDR3. TCRdb reanalysed the multiplex PCR reads using MiXCR and keeps one entry per CDR3 protein. The sample carries 300,000 to 500,000 distinct CDR3 sequences, over 12% recorded once. The material sequenced was blood. The receptors stem from a man aged 50-60 years with Graves' ophthalmopathy.

This clonotype appeared many times. J is TRBJ2-7 and V is TRBV2; D unclear. CDR3 length equals 13 residues. Germline lookup yields CDR1 SNHLY and CDR2 FYNNEI. Deletions cut 3 bases from V and 2 bases from J, with 8 bases between. CDR3 nucleotides: TGTGCCAGCAGTGAGAACAGACCCTACGAGCAGTACTTC. It translates to CASSENRPYEQYF.

Here the CDR3 DNA reads TGTGCCAGCAGTGGGCGAGTTGCCGGGGAGCTGTTTTTT. Translating gives CASSGRVAGELFF. J is TRBJ2-2 and V is TRBV12-3 or TRBV12-4; D is unclear. CDR3 length equals 13 residues. V dropped 5 bases and J dropped 6 bases, with 10 bases sitting between them.

Of note for this clonotype: The junction and the germline gene differ at one end; a read error may be behind it. The CDR3 spells CASSLRRASGYQETRYF. In DNA, the CDR3 is TGTGCCAGCAGCCTGAGACGGGCTAGCGGGTACCAAGAGACCCGGTACTTC. The rearrangement uses TRBV7-9 and TRBJ2-5; TRBD2 aligns across 8 bases. The CDR3 extends over 17 amino acids. Germline loops: CDR1 SEHNR, CDR2 FQNEAQ (reference sequence).

This clonotype was found many times. The V gene is TRBV4-1, the J gene TRBJ2-7; a possible D gene is TRBD2 (5 bases). Trimming cost V 9 bases and J 1 base, with 19 bases left between them. The CDR3 is 15 amino acids. Germline CDR1 and CDR2: MGHRA and YSYEKL. Here the CDR3 reads CASSAGQTTSYEQYF. For the CDR3, the DNA is TGCGCCAGTTCCGCGGGTCAGACTACTTCCTACGAGCAGTACTTC.

This clonotype occurred many times. The chain links TRBV5-1 to TRBJ1-1; possible D gene TRBD1, 5 bases. CDR3 length equals 14 residues. The germline CDR1 and CDR2 sequences are SGHRS and YFSETQ. V was cut by 2 bases and J by 0 bases, with 8 bases left in between. The CDR3 loop reads CASSFGHVNTEAFF. As DNA, the CDR3 is TGCGCCAGCAGCTTCGGACACGTGAACACTGAAGCTTTCTTT.

In its sample, this clonotype was seen many times. The CDR3 DNA is TGTGCCAGTAGTATAGATCACACGGGAGCGGCCTACGAGCAGTACTTC. The encoded protein is CASSIDHTGAAYEQYF. The chain links TRBV19 to TRBJ2-7, with D possibly TRBD2 on 6 matching bases. This CDR3 is 16 amino acids long. CDR1 is LNHDA, CDR2 SQIVND, per germline (reference sequence). V was pared by 0 bases and J by 2 bases, with 14 bases between.

In its sample, this clonotype was seen many times. V and J are TRBV3-1 and TRBJ2-7; 8 nucleotides match TRBD1. V was pared by 5 bases and J by 2 bases, with 5 bases of the junction left unmatched. The germline V gene has CDR1 LGHDT and CDR2 YNNKEL (reference sequence). CDR3 length: 14 residues. CDR3 sequence: CASSGQGATYEQYF. The CDR3 DNA is TGTGCCAGCAGCGGACAGGGTGCTACCTACGAGCAGTACTTC.

A word on this clonotype: Given a much more abundant clone one base away, this may be a read error. The chain is built from TRBV27 and TRBJ2-1, with 8 bases fitting TRBD1. The J call may be wrong; the DNA end is better matched by TRBJ2-7. Germline V gene sequence: CDR1 MNHEY, CDR2 SMNVEV (reference sequence). The CDR3 is 15 amino acids. The CDR3 is CASRPMDRDYNEQYF. The CDR3 DNA sequence: TGTGCCAGCAGACCGATGGACAGGGATTACAATGAGCAGTACTTC.

This clonotype was counted a few times. The J gene is TRBJ2-7, the V gene TRBV27; D is possibly TRBD2 (5 bases). CDR1 is MNHEY and CDR2 is SMNVEV in the germline V gene (reference sequence). There are 13 residues in the CDR3. V dropped 11 bases and J dropped 0 bases, with 14 bases sitting between them. CDR3 protein: CASRNRGSYEQYF. CDR3 bases: TGTGCCTCTCGAAACCGGGGCTCCTACGAGCAGTACTTC.

The chain uses TRBV11-2 and TRBJ2-2, with D tentatively TRBD1 or TRBD2 (5 bases each). This CDR3 contains 15 residues. V lost 5 bases to trimming and J lost 3 bases, with 13 bases between them. Germline V gene lookup returns CDR1 SGHAT and CDR2 FQNNGV. The CDR3 coding sequence is TGTGCCAGCAGCGGACCCGGGACGTACACCGGGGAGCTGTTTTTT. Its translation: CASSGPGTYTGELFF.

This chain links TRBV20-1 with TRBJ2-1; a possible D gene is TRBD2 (6 bases). Judging by the DNA end, TRBJ2-7 fits better; the J call may be wrong. The germline CDR1 and CDR2 sequences are DFQATT and SNEGSKA (reference sequence). This CDR3 region has 14 residues. The CDR3 DNA reads as TGCAGTGCTAGAGGACTAGACGGTTACAATGAGCAGTACTTC. Residues: CSARGLDGYNEQYF.

This clonotype has a count of ten or more. The chain has TRBV30 and TRBJ2-3; the D gene is possibly TRBD1 (6 bases). Germline CDR1 GTSNPN, CDR2 SVGIG (reference sequence). Trimming cost V 3 bases and J 2 bases, with 15 bases left between them. The CDR3 loop spans 15 amino acids. CDR3 region: CAWRGDTLNTDTQYF. In nucleotides, the CDR3 is TGTGCCTGGAGGGGGGACACATTAAACACAGATACGCAGTATTTT.

In this sample, this clonotype turned up a few times. The chain carries TRBV28 and TRBJ2-7; tentative D call: TRBD2 (7 bases). This CDR3 has 12 residues. Germline assignment: CDR1 MDHEN and CDR2 SYDVKM. V gave up 5 bases and J gave up 9 bases, with 14 bases separating them. CDR3 amino acids: CASSGGGDGQYF. DNA for the CDR3: TGTGCCAGCAGTGGAGGGGGGGACGGGCAGTACTTC. The whole variable domain, filled in from reference TRBV28 and TRBJ2-7, reads DVKVTQSSRYLVKRTGEKVFLECVQDMDHENMFWYRQDPGLGLRLIYFSYDVKMKEKGDIPEGYSVSREKKERFSLILESASTNQTSMYLCASSGGGDGQYFGPGTRLTVT.

The genes are TRBV5-4 and TRBJ2-3; weak D call: TRBD2 (6 bases). Trimming pared 4 bases from V and 4 bases from J, leaving 19 bases between. The CDR3 sequence is 16 residues long. Germline loops: CDR1 SGHNT, CDR2 YYREEE (reference sequence). CDR3 sequence reads: CASSVDGLMGADTQYF. As DNA, the CDR3 is TGTGCCAGCAGCGTGGACGGACTAATGGGCGCAGATACGCAGTATTTT.

The sample holds a few counts of this clonotype. The rearrangement uses TRBV19 and TRBJ1-1, with TRBD1 as a possible D gene (6 bases). V lost 5 bases and J lost 4, with 17 bases in between. Germline values: CDR1 LNHDA, CDR2 SQIVND (reference sequence). This CDR3 spans 15 amino acids. Written as DNA, the CDR3 is TGTGCCAGTAGTGCGATCAGGGGTGGGAGCACTGAAGCTTTCTTT. It translates to CASSAIRGGSTEAFF.

V usage is TRBV11-2 and J usage is TRBJ1-1; tentatively, D is TRBD1 (5 bases). In germline, CDR1 is SGHAT, CDR2 FQNNGV. V lost 0 bases, J lost 0 bases, and 8 bases lay in between. CDR3 length: 15 residues. CDR3 DNA sequence: TGTGCCAGCAGCTTAGACAGGGCTATGAACACTGAAGCTTTCTTT. It translates to CASSLDRAMNTEAFF.

This clonotype appeared many times. The rearrangement links TRBV7-9 to TRBJ2-5; TRBD2 matches 7 bases. The CDR3 is made up of 16 amino acids. The germline CDR1 and CDR2 sequences are SEHNR and FQNEAQ (reference sequence). The junction had 8 bases not matched to a gene; V was cut back by 2 bases and J by 2 bases. The CDR3 DNA is TGTGCCAGCAGCTTACCTAGCGGACGGACACAAGAGACCCAGTACTTC. It is translated as CASSLPSGRTQETQYF.

CDR3 nucleotide sequence: TGTGCCAGCAGCTTAGGGGCCCTCGGGGGCGTCGGCGGGGAGCTGTTTTTT. Its translation is CASSLGALGGVGGELFF. The chain couples TRBV7-9 to TRBJ2-2; D might be TRBD1 or TRBD2, each matching 6 bases. CDR1 is SEHNR and CDR2 is FQNEAQ in the germline V gene (reference sequence). V was trimmed by 1 base and J by 7 bases, leaving 19 bases between them. CDR3 length: 17 amino acids.

This rearrangement joins TRBV20-1 to TRBJ2-7; D ambiguous. Germline V gives CDR1 DFQATT, CDR2 SNEGSKA (reference sequence). Trimming left V 3 bases short and J 3 bases short, with 9 bases between. The CDR3 has 12 residues. CDR3 in DNA: TGCAGTGCTAGTCCTAATTACTACGAGCAGTACTTC. It encodes CSASPNYYEQYF.

This clonotype was observed many times. The rearrangement uses TRBV20-1 and TRBJ2-1; 7 bases agree with TRBD2. J lost 1 base, V lost 3 bases, and 3 bases had no gene match. CDR1 DFQATT and CDR2 SNEGSKA come from the germline V gene (reference sequence). The CDR3 covers 14 residues. This CDR3 reads CSASGRRSYNEQFF. CDR3 DNA: TGCAGTGCTAGCGGGAGGAGATCCTACAATGAGCAGTTCTTC.

This clonotype was observed many times. The chain has TRBV7-9 and TRBJ2-1; 10 positions agree with TRBD1. Germline trimming cut 6 bases from V and 2 bases from J; bases unmatched to any gene: 10. CDR1 is SEHNR, CDR2 FQNEAQ, per germline (reference sequence). The CDR3 is 17 residues long. This chain's CDR3 is CASSLLTGGLTYNEQFF. The CDR3 DNA follows: TGTGCCAGCAGTTTACTGACAGGGGGCCTAACCTACAATGAGCAGTTCTTC.

The chain carries TRBV2 and TRBJ1-6; D is undetermined. This CDR3 is built from 13 residues. CDR1 is SNHLY and CDR2 is FYNNEI in the germline V gene. Trimming stripped 9 bases from V and 0 bases from J, with 6 bases between. The CDR3 nucleotides are TGTGCCAGGAGGAGCTCCTATAATTCACCCCTCCACTTT. The encoded protein is CARRSSYNSPLHF.

This clonotype was detected ten times or more. This sequence joins TRBV29-1 and TRBJ2-1; 8 bases map to TRBD2. The CDR3 has 15 residues. V shed 4 bases, J shed 8 bases, and the junction held 13 bases outside the gene matches. Germline V gene data show CDR1 as SQVTM and CDR2 as ANQGSEA. CDR3 region: CSVGDGREVSDEQFF. The CDR3 DNA is TGCAGCGTTGGTGACGGGAGGGAGGTTAGCGATGAGCAGTTCTTC.

Only a few counts were recorded for this clonotype. J is TRBJ1-2 and V is TRBV7-9, with 9 bases lining up with TRBD1. V lost 5 bases and J lost 0; bases outside the gene matches: 10. Per germline, CDR1 SEHNR and CDR2 FQNEAQ (reference sequence). The CDR3 is 17 amino acids. The CDR3 spells CASSPPRQGGANYGYTF. CDR3 coding DNA: TGTGCCAGCAGCCCCCCTCGACAGGGGGGAGCTAACTATGGCTACACCTTC. Looking up the rest from reference TRBV7-9 and TRBJ1-2 gives the full variable domain: DTGVSQNPRHKITKRGQNVTFRCDPISEHNRLYWYRQTLGQGPEFLTYFQNEAQLEKSRLLSDRFSAERPKGSFSTLEIQRTEQGDSAMYLCASSPPRQGGANYGYTFGSGTRLTVV.

There are many counts of this clonotype. This sequence joins TRBV4-1 and TRBJ2-3; D might be TRBD2 (6 bases). The CDR3 totals 14 residues. Looked up from germline, CDR1 is MGHRA and CDR2 is YSYEKL. Trimming stripped 5 bases from V and 1 base from J, with 10 bases between. The CDR3 loop reads CASSDSGGTDTQYF. The CDR3 DNA is TGCGCCAGCAGCGATAGCGGAGGCACAGATACGCAGTATTTT.